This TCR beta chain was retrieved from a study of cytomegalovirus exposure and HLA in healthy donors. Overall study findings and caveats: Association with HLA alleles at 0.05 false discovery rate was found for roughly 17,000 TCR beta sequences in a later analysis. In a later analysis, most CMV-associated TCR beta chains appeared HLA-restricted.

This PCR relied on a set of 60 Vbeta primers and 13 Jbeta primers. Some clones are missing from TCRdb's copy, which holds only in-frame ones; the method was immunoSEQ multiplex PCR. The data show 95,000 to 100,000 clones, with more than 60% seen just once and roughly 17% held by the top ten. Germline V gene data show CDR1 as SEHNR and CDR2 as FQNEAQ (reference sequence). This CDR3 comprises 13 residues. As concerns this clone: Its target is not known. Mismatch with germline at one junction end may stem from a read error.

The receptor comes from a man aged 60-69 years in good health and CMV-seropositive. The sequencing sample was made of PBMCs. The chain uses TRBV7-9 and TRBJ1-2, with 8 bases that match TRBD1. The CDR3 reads CSSSEQGVDGYTF. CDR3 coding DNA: TGTTCCAGCAGCGAACAGGGGGTGGATGGCTACACCTTC.